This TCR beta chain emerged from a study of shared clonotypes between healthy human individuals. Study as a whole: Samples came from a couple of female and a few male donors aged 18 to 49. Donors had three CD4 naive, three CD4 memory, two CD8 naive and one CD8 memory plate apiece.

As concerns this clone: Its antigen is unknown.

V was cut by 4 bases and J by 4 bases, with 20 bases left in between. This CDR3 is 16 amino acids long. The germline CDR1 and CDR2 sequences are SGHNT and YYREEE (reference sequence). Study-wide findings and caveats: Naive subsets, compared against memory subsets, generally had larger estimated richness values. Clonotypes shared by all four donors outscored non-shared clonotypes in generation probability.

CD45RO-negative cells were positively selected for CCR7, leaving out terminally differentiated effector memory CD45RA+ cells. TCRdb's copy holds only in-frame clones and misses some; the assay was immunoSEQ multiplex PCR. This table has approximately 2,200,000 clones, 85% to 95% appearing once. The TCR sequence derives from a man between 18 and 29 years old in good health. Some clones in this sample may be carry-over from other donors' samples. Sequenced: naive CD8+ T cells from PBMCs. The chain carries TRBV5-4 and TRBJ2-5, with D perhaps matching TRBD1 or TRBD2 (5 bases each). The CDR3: CASSHPTVGVGETQYF. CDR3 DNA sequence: TGTGCCAGCAGCCACCCGACAGTGGGGGTGGGAGAGACCCAGTACTTC.